Below, one T cell receptor beta chain is given with its context. This clone was recorded a few times. Its target antigen remains unknown. One end of the junction fails to match germline, which may point to a read error. Libraries were built with the immunoSEQ multiplex PCR assay. For the multiplex PCR, a mixture combining 60 forward primers for TCR Vbeta segments and 13 reverse primers for TCR Jbeta segments was used. The CDR3 region of rearranged TCR beta genes was amplified from genomic DNA by a multiplex PCR assay. Amplified TCR beta libraries were sequenced as 87-base-pair reads on the Illumina HiSeq System. On the authors' methods: A later analysis tallied roughly 76 million unique TCR beta chains across the 550 to 850 repertoires, and about 12 million of those chains were shared by two or more donors. A nearest-neighbor algorithm error-corrected the raw reads and collapsed the reads into unique sequences, merging closely related sequences to remove PCR and sequencing errors. To assign V, D and J gene segments, CDR3 sequences were aligned to IMGT reference sequences. Each retained sequence needed at least a six-nucleotide match to both a V gene segment and a J gene segment. Rearrangements were classified as productive when the CDR3 lacked stop codons and remained in frame with V and J, and all other rearrangements were classified as non-productive. Following IMGT convention, CDR3 was defined as the stretch from the second conserved V-encoded cysteine to the conserved J-encoded phenylalanine. The earlier analysis of about 620 of the donors excluded sequences that lacked an unambiguous match to a single V gene segment. An earlier analysis of over 450 of the donors classified V segments as functional when productive rearrangements were above 56.7% and as segregating when the standard deviation between donors was above 5%. To diagnose cytomegalovirus status from the catalog of TCR beta chain sequences, a statistical classification framework was built. In a later analysis, TCR nucleotide sequences were compared against IMGT/GENE-DB human TR gene sequences so that V and J genes could be assigned. In a later analysis, CDR3 sequences and most-parsimonious VDJ recombination scenarios were assigned using the TCRdist pipeline. In a later analysis, each TCR beta chain was defined by its CDR3 amino acid sequence together with its V-gene family, and reads without a unique V-gene family were excluded. In a later analysis, a few hundred highly shared, low-generation-probability nucleotide sequences were removed to address suspected cross-contamination and a sequencing artifact. In a later analysis, a clonal expansion index was calculated for each public chain from normalized within-repertoire ranks of inferred template counts. Generation probabilities in a later analysis came from a VDJ recombination model fitted to out-of-frame rearrangements, and those results were checked against IGoR. In a later analysis, TCR-TCR, TCR-HLA and TCR-CMV co-occurrence was scored with hypergeometric tests, and a repertoire-size bias correction was applied to TCR pairs. False discovery rates were estimated in a later analysis by permuting HLA or CMV assignments 20 times. In a later analysis, co-occurring TCRs were grouped with DBSCAN, and TCRdist sequence similarity was added when clustering was performed within HLA-allele-positive subsets. Co-occurrence clustering excluded repertoires with fewer than 30,000 or more than 120,000 public chains, plus five with anomalous nucleotide sharing. This is the immuneACCESS table as TCRdb keeps it, with only in-frame sequences that have V and J called. A part of the clones is gone; compared with another copy, unresolved V genes explain less than half, and the rest is unexplained. The DNA was the basis for D and trimming; V, J and clone size are from that table. The sample includes nearly 110,000 clones, with approximately 70% observed a single time. The ten largest account for about 0.84% of the sample.

From its cysteine to its phenylalanine, the CDR3 spans 17 amino acids. Just the 51-base CDR3 DNA is kept, in frame starting at base 1. The germline V gene supplies CDR1 MGHRA and CDR2 YSYEKL. These data are taken from a study of cytomegalovirus exposure and HLA in healthy donors (dated by TCRdb to the late 2010s). Study-wide context: An earlier analysis of several hundred of the donors reported around 280 Gb of sequence data and 90 million to 120 million unique TCR beta sequences obtained from about 179 million T cells. A later analysis re-examined previously published TCR beta repertoires from 610 or so donors and added high-resolution HLA genotyping to investigate patterns of TCR occurrence. The genetic ancestry cluster associated with self-reported Caucasian donors included about 81% of the roughly 390 genotyped donors. A later genetic analysis used genome-wide SNP genotypes for 398 of the 666 donors, treating that subset as a discovery cohort. The study profiled the T cell repertoires of around 700 subjects by immunosequencing and related them to cytomegalovirus serostatus. Roughly 5 DR-DQ haplotypes were treated as single units for association and clustering because of strong linkage in the cohort. The number of typed donors differed by locus: roughly 620-640 for A, B, C, DRB1 and DQB1; approximately 520 for DQA1; over 600 for DPA1; and around 490 for DPB1. Among about 410 genotyped donors of the cohort, an average of roughly 230,000 unique TCR beta nucleotide sequences was sequenced per donor, of which 15% to 20% were non-productive. Donor age, sex, ethnicity and CMV serostatus were compiled alongside the repertoire data. Class I and class II HLA loci were covered by the typing at four-digit resolution. The study combined high-throughput TCR immunosequencing, statistical association of individual TCRs with disease status, and machine learning to predict cytomegalovirus infection status. All discovery cohort repertoires had been generated on a single sequencing platform. Along with the approximately 650-subject first cohort, a separate validation cohort of over 90 different subjects was used. The study aimed to test whether signatures of past pathogen exposure could be identified by cataloging public T cell receptors. An early release covering more than 500 HLA-typed donors comprised approximately 300 gigabases of sequencing data and roughly 85 million unique TCR sequences. In the later analysis, no new phenotypic data were used to find candidate immune exposures; instead, reliance was placed on TCR beta sequences and their occurrence across donors. To decide whether each TCR beta V gene segment behaved as functional or pseudogenic, an earlier analysis of some 600 of the donors relied on high-throughput TCR beta sequencing. Study-level results and caveats: The study gave a list of 150 to 200 TCR beta chains associated with cytomegalovirus. While some public TCRs were present in many individuals, most TCR sequences turned up only very rarely across donors. Some IMGT-functional V segments, including TRBV6-2 and TRBV6-3, could not be distinguished by the 87-base-pair reads and were therefore excluded. Because counts were too low, around 18 rarely observed V segments, including chromosome 9 orphons, were left out of the earlier analysis of some 640 of the donors. The classifier was reported to diagnose cytomegalovirus status with high specificity and sensitivity in both the original and validation cohorts. A further reported finding was that TCR beta sequences accurately predicted the HLA-A and HLA-B alleles for most subjects in the first cohort. According to a later analysis, most CMV-associated TCR beta chains appeared to be HLA-restricted, and the HLA associations seemed to be driven largely by CMV exposure. A later analysis found that HLA-associated TCR beta chains were more clonally expanded and had lower generation probabilities than equally common non-associated chains. The cohort was sequenced for TCR beta chains only, and without alpha or paired-chain data the features that could be detected were limited. Correlated functional status among segregating V segments might be attributable to linkage disequilibrium, but an unknown experimental factor could not be ruled out. Because some donors lacked HLA typing at each locus, the association tests relied only on the typed subset. Several of the top co-occurrence clusters appeared to be linked to parvovirus B19, influenza, CMV and Epstein-Barr virus, according to a later analysis. CMV serostatus was the only immune exposure information available for the cohort. According to a later genetic analysis, donors in an Asian-associated ancestry cluster had fewer N-insertions in productive TCRs than the approximately 710-donor mean. An earlier analysis of approximately 530 of the donors showed that most TCR beta V segments appeared in productive rearrangements either about 87% or about 30% of the time, which broadly matched IMGT annotations. An association between a missense DCLRE1C variant and V-gene and J-gene trimming of TCR beta chains was found in a later genetic analysis and replicated in an independent cohort. According to a later analysis, TCR association rates differed among HLA loci, with DRB1 alleles showing the most associated TCRs and HLA-C alleles showing the fewest. When HLA alleles, especially DR and DQ, strongly co-occurred, TCR associations were difficult to assign to individual alleles. A later analysis associated roughly 17,000 TCR beta sequences with specific HLA alleles at a false discovery rate of 0.05. Sequencing depth was assumed to be roughly uniform across donors in the presence/absence analyses, though that assumption may not hold. In vitro tests confirmed that a few of the cytomegalovirus-associated TCR beta chains recognize cytomegalovirus antigens. According to the authors, the approach could potentially be generalized to other disease states and immunological phenotypes. A cluster of highly shared sequence variants was judged likely to represent a technical artifact of the sequencing pipeline.

The cohort consisted of 600 to 700 healthy bone marrow donors. At the time of sampling, every cohort member was nominally healthy, though immune exposures that went unrecorded were likely present. The donor tested CMV seronegative, placing the donor among the 300 to 450 seronegative members of the cohort. Every donor gave a peripheral blood sample, and the peripheral blood mononuclear cells from that sample were used for TCR beta sequencing. Genomic DNA was extracted from the blood cell samples with the Qiagen DNeasy Blood Extraction Kit. Specimen: PBMCs. Here the chain combines TRBV4-1 and TRBJ1-2; the D gene is possibly TRBD1, with 5 bases matching. The TCR originated in a boy aged 5-17 years in good health and CMV-seronegative. The CDR3 reads as follows: CASSQEVGSGLFYGYPF. Here is the DNA: TGCGCCAGCAGCCAAGAAGTCGGATCAGGGTTGTTTTATGGCTACCCCTTC.